This T cell receptor (beta chain) was captured in a study of control samples from healthy donors and cancer patients. Trimming removed 0 bases at V and 8 bases at J, with 14 bases between. Germline values: CDR1 SGHRS, CDR2 YFSETQ. This CDR3 region has 15 residues. Profiled with immunoSEQ multiplex PCR; TCRdb holds only in-frame clones, not every one. Seen here are more than 100,000 clones, 75% to 95% observed once, and the top ten hold roughly 8.7%. The V call is TRBV5-1, the J call TRBJ1-4; D may be TRBD1 (5 bases). The sequenced sample was blood. The TCR originated in a man aged 18 to 29 in good health. The CDR3 sequence is CASSLGGGREEKLFF. The CDR3 coding sequence is TGCGCCAGCAGCTTGGGTGGGGGTCGAGAGGAAAAACTGTTTTTT.